These 29 T cell receptor beta chains came from one sample sequenced in a study of OX40 agonist ivuxolimab in advanced cancers. Some clones are missing from TCRdb's copy, which holds only in-frame ones; the method was immunoSEQ multiplex PCR. The sample holds about 30,000 clones, 86% seen once. The sequenced sample was CD4+ or CD8+ T cells sorted from blood, obtained in a trial of the OX40 agonist ivuxolimab. These receptors were obtained from an adult with an advanced solid tumor such as melanoma, head and neck, liver or kidney cancer.

The chain uses TRBV10-2 and TRBJ1-5, with D unresolved. V dropped 2 bases and J dropped 6 bases, with 5 bases sitting between them. CDR3 length: 12 residues. CDR1 is WSHSY and CDR2 is SAAADI in the germline V gene. The CDR3 nucleotides read TGCGCCAGCAGTGAGGCGGTTCAGCCCCAGCATTTT. Translating it yields CASSEAVQPQHF.

As for this clone: An end of the junction does not agree with germline; a read error may underlie this. The V gene is TRBV4-2, the J gene TRBJ2-7, with 7 bases lining up with TRBD1. The CDR3 loop spans 14 amino acids. Germline V gene data show CDR1 as LGHNA and CDR2 as YNFKEQ. This CDR3 reads CASRQGDSSYEQYF. CDR3 sequence (DNA): TGTGCCAGCAGACAAGGGGACAGCTCCTACGAGCAGTACTTC.

The V call is TRBV12-5, the J call TRBJ2-3; D ambiguous. Germline lookup yields CDR1 LGHNT and CDR2 FRNRAP. This CDR3 has 14 amino acids. V lost 5 bases, J lost 0 bases, and 9 bases lay in between. CDR3 sequence (DNA): TGTGCTAGTGGTCCGCCCGTAAGCACAGATACGCAGTATTTT. Translation gives CASGPPVSTDTQYF.

The V gene is TRBV19, the J gene TRBJ2-3; TRBD1 matches at 7 bases. V trimming: 10 bases; J trimming: 2 bases; junction bases outside the gene matches: 9. This CDR3 region has 14 residues. CDR1 is LNHDA and CDR2 is SQIVND in the germline V gene (reference sequence). CDR3 loop: CAISPTGYTDTQYF. The CDR3 DNA follows: TGTGCCATCAGCCCGACAGGGTACACAGATACGCAGTATTTT.

The CDR3 coding sequence is TGCGCCAGCAGCCAAGATTTCGAGTATAGCAATCAGCCCCAGCATTTT. Translation gives CASSQDFEYSNQPQHF. The gene calls are TRBV4-1 and TRBJ1-5; D call uncertain. Looked up from germline, CDR1 is MGHRA and CDR2 is YSYEKL. The V end was cut by 0 bases, the J end by 0 bases, with 9 bases between. The CDR3 has 16 residues.

This clone appeared a single time. The chain has TRBV11-2 and TRBJ2-6, with D unresolved. The CDR3 runs 19 residues. Trimming removed 0 bases from V and 0 bases from J, with 15 bases in between. Germline CDR1 reads SGHAT; CDR2 reads FQNNGV. Here the CDR3 DNA reads TGTGCCAGCAGCTTAGATGGGCTCGCCACCCTCTCTGGGGCCAACGTCCTGACTTTC. Amino acids: CASSLDGLATLSGANVLTF.

This clone was detected only once. The rearrangement uses TRBV7-8 and TRBJ2-5; 16 bases line up with TRBD2. This CDR3 region has 19 residues. Germline lookup yields CDR1 SGHVS and CDR2 FQNEAQ. Germline trimming cut 6 bases from V and 2 bases from J; bases unmatched to any gene: 12. The CDR3 loop reads CASSIPPGLAGGKQETQYF. In nucleotides, the CDR3 is TGTGCCAGCAGTATCCCACCGGGACTAGCGGGGGGGAAGCAAGAGACCCAGTACTTC. The full variable domain, rest sourced from reference TRBV7-8 and TRBJ2-5, is GAGVSQSPRYKVAKRGQDVALRCDPISGHVSLFWYQQALGQGPEFLTYFQNEAQLDKSGLPSDRFFAERPEGSVSTLKIQRTQQEDSAVYLCASSIPPGLAGGKQETQYFGPGTRLLVL.

The chain links TRBV19 to TRBJ1-1; D gene unclear. Trimming shortened V by 3 bases and J by 0 bases, and 8 bases separated the two germline ends. CDR3 length: 14 amino acids. Germline-derived CDR1 and CDR2 are LNHDA and SQIVND (reference sequence). CDR3 coding DNA: TGTGCCAGTAGTATTGCGCAGCTGAACACTGAAGCTTTCTTT. This sequence encodes CASSIAQLNTEAFF.

V gene TRBV5-6 combines with J gene TRBJ1-2; D is perhaps TRBD1 (5 bases). Trimming cost V 2 bases and J 7 bases, with 18 bases left between them. This CDR3 is built from 15 residues. The germline CDR1 and CDR2 sequences are SGHDT and YYEEEE. CDR3 in amino acids: CASSLRFQGWAGYTF. The CDR3 DNA sequence: TGTGCCAGCAGCTTACGCTTTCAGGGTTGGGCTGGCTACACCTTC. Using reference TRBV5-6 and TRBJ1-2 for the parts outside the CDR3, the full variable domain is DAGVTQSPTHLIKTRGQQVTLRCSPKSGHDTVSWYQQALGQGPQFIFQYYEEEERQRGNFPDRFSGHQFPNYSSELNVNALLLGDSALYLCASSLRFQGWAGYTFGSGTRLTVV.

This clone was seen only a few times. The chain is built from TRBV5-1 and TRBJ1-1, with D possibly matching TRBD1 (5 bases). The ends were cut back, 2 bases at V and 11 bases at J, with 16 bases in the middle. Looked up from germline, CDR1 is SGHRS and CDR2 is YFSETQ. This CDR3 spans 13 amino acids. CDR3 sequence (DNA): TGCGCCAGCAGCTTTGAACAGGCATTAGGGGCTTTCTTT. This codes for CASSFEQALGAFF.

The J gene is TRBJ2-7, the V gene TRBV6-5, with no clear D. The CDR3 spans 13 residues. Germline-derived CDR1 and CDR2 are MNHEY and SVGAGI. Trimming removed 5 bases from V and 6 bases from J, with 14 bases in between. CDR3 nucleotides: TGTGCCAGCAGTCCACGTCCGCCGGGCGAGCAGTACTTC. It specifies CASSPRPPGEQYF.

The chain links TRBV6-5 to TRBJ1-1; D unclear. Germline V gives CDR1 MNHEY, CDR2 SVGAGI. The CDR3 is 15 amino acids. Trimming removed 0 bases from V and 1 base from J, with 9 bases in between. CDR3 DNA sequence: TGTGCCAGCAGTTACTCGCCCAGTGGGAACACTGAAGCTTTCTTT. Its translation is CASSYSPSGNTEAFF.

The chain joins TRBV5-6 to TRBJ2-3; 10 positions agree with TRBD2. After removal of 4 bases from V and 1 base from J, the junction contained 6 bases not matched to a gene. The CDR3 totals 16 residues. Germline-derived CDR1 and CDR2 are SGHDT and YYEEEE. CDR3 DNA sequence: TGTGCCAGCAGCGTGACGCTAGCGGGGGGCACAGATACGCAGTATTTT. Protein product: CASSVTLAGGTDTQYF.

V usage is TRBV7-8 and J usage is TRBJ1-2; possible D gene TRBD1, 5 bases. Per the germline V gene, CDR1 is SGHVS and CDR2 is FQNEAQ. V was trimmed by 2 bases and J by 6 bases, leaving 16 bases between them. This CDR3 region has 15 residues. In DNA, the CDR3 is TGTGCCAGCAGCTTACTTGACACCAGGGCCCATGGCTACACCTTC. Protein product: CASSLLDTRAHGYTF.

The chain has TRBV27 and TRBJ1-2; 7 bases agree with TRBD1. The J segment lost 4 bases and the V segment lost 2 bases, leaving 7 bases of the junction unmatched. CDR1 and CDR2 (germline): MNHEY, SMNVEV (reference sequence). The CDR3 sequence is 15 residues long. The CDR3 region is CASSLGTAGRYGYTF. DNA for the CDR3: TGTGCCAGCAGTTTAGGGACAGCTGGCCGCTATGGCTACACCTTC.

The CDR3 coding sequence is TGTGCCAGCAGCTTAAGCGTTCGGGATAGGCCTAGGGCTGAAGCTTTCTTT. This gives the protein CASSLSVRDRPRAEAFF. The chain carries TRBV7-6 and TRBJ1-1, with D uncertain. There are 17 residues in the CDR3. V was shortened by 2 bases and J by 6 bases, with 22 bases between the two germline ends. The germline CDR1 and CDR2 sequences are SGHVS and FNYEAQ.

This sequence joins TRBV5-6 and TRBJ1-1, with D unresolved. The CDR3 is 13 amino acids. Trimming left V 5 bases short and J 4 bases short, with 12 bases between. CDR1 is SGHDT and CDR2 is YYEEEE in the germline V gene. CDR3 sequence: CASSLPGGTEAFF. CDR3 bases: TGTGCCAGCAGTCTTCCGGGCGGCACTGAAGCTTTCTTT.

The J gene is TRBJ2-1, the V gene TRBV5-5; maybe TRBD2 (5 bases). The CDR3 runs to 12 residues. CDR1 is SGHKS and CDR2 is YYEKEE in the germline V gene (reference sequence). Trimming removed 5 bases at V and 10 bases at J, with 13 bases between. The CDR3 DNA reads TGTGCCAGCAGATCGAAACCGGGGGAGCAGTTCTTC. This sequence encodes CASRSKPGEQFF.

This clone has a handful of counts. The rearrangement joins TRBV5-1 to TRBJ2-7, with D unclear. CDR1 is SGHRS, CDR2 YFSETQ, per germline. V was clipped by 5 bases and J by 4 bases, with 19 bases between them. The CDR3 loop spans 15 amino acids. The CDR3 region is CASRESHQTFYEQYF. In DNA, the CDR3 is TGCGCCAGCAGAGAGAGTCACCAAACTTTTTACGAGCAGTACTTC.

The chain links TRBV7-9 to TRBJ1-4; D unclear. Germline loops: CDR1 SEHNR, CDR2 FQNEAQ (reference sequence). Deletions cut 5 bases from V and 8 bases from J, with 12 bases between. The CDR3 runs 13 residues. CDR3 in DNA: TGTGCCAGCAGCGGAAGTAGTATCGAAAAACTGTTTTTT. It specifies CASSGSSIEKLFF.

The CDR3 nucleotides are TGTGCCAGCAGCTTAAACCGGCCCCCGAGATACCAAGAGACCCAGTACTTC. It encodes CASSLNRPPRYQETQYF. The rearrangement uses TRBV7-8 and TRBJ2-5; D is unresolved. Germline V gene data show CDR1 as SGHVS and CDR2 as FQNEAQ. This CDR3 is built from 17 residues. V lost 2 bases and J 0 bases, leaving 16 bases between the germline ends.

The V and J genes are TRBV5-5 and TRBJ2-1, with TRBD2 matching over 7 bases. CDR3 length: 17 amino acids. In germline, CDR1 is SGHKS, CDR2 YYEKEE (reference sequence). V dropped 7 bases and J dropped 10; count of bases not matched to a gene: 23. The CDR3 bases are TGTGCCAGCCGAGCTTGGTGGGAGGGGTCTATGAACGACGAGCAGTTCTTC. Amino acids: CASRAWWEGSMNDEQFF.

The genes are TRBV7-8 and TRBJ2-2; a possible D gene is TRBD2 (6 bases). V was clipped by 11 bases and J by 6 bases, with 19 bases between them. The CDR3 consists of 14 residues. Germline CDR1 and CDR2: SGHVS and FQNEAQ. The CDR3 coding sequence is TGTGCCCACGGGACTCCTGAATCTGCCGGGGAGCTGTTTTTT. It translates to CAHGTPESAGELFF.

V is TRBV18 and J is TRBJ2-1; D perhaps matches TRBD1 (8 bases). This CDR3 region has 16 residues. From germline, CDR1 is KGHSH and CDR2 LQKENI. The V end was cut by 3 bases, the J end by 4 bases, with 16 bases between. The CDR3 sequence is CASSPLTGEGYNEQFF. DNA of the CDR3: TGTGCCAGCTCACCTCTGACAGGGGAGGGTTACAATGAGCAGTTCTTC.

The V and J genes are TRBV19 and TRBJ1-1; 10 positions match TRBD1. The V segment lost 3 bases and the J segment 10 bases; nucleotides outside the gene matches: 11. Looked up from germline, CDR1 is LNHDA and CDR2 is SQIVND (reference sequence). CDR3 length: 15 amino acids. In DNA form, the CDR3 reads TGTGCCAGTAGTATGTGGGGACAGGGGCAGACCGGAGCTTTCTTT. This gives the protein CASSMWGQGQTGAFF.

V usage is TRBV4-1 and J usage is TRBJ2-3; D unresolved. There are 15 residues in the CDR3. Germline CDR1 reads MGHRA; CDR2 reads YSYEKL. Trimming took 4 bases from V and 0 from J, leaving 11 bases between them. The CDR3 reads CASSLTYSSTDTQYF. The CDR3 DNA reads as TGCGCCAGCAGCCTCACGTATTCTAGCACAGATACGCAGTATTTT.

The rearrangement uses TRBV29-1 and TRBJ1-3; D unresolved. With 6 bases removed from V and 6 bases from J, the gap between germline ends came to 15 bases. This CDR3 is 13 amino acids long. CDR1 and CDR2 from the germline V gene are SQVTM and ANQGSEA. CDR3 in DNA: TGCAGCGTCGCCCCGGGGTACGAAAACACCATATATTTT. As protein: CSVAPGYENTIYF. Variable domain in full (rest from reference TRBV29-1 and TRBJ1-3): SAVISQKPSRDICQRGTSLTIQCQVDSQVTMMFWYRQQPGQSLTLIATANQGSEATYESGFVIDKFPISRPNLTFSTLTVSNMSPEDSSIYLCSVAPGYENTIYFGEGSWLTVV.

The V and J genes are TRBV19 and TRBJ2-2; a possible D gene is TRBD1 (5 bases). V was shortened by 5 bases and J by 3 bases, with 10 bases between the two germline ends. The CDR3 consists of 14 residues. The germline V gene encodes CDR1 LNHDA and CDR2 SQIVND (reference sequence). The CDR3 DNA reads as TGTGCCAGTAGTGCGCCAGGGTACACCGGGGAGCTGTTTTTT. As protein: CASSAPGYTGELFF.

The V and J genes are TRBV11-1 and TRBJ2-4, with TRBD2 identical over 7 bases. Germline trimming cut 3 bases from V and 4 bases from J; bases unmatched to any gene: 3. The CDR3 has 14 amino acids. CDR1 SGHAT and CDR2 FQDESV come from the germline V gene (reference sequence). CDR3 nucleotides: TGTGCCAGCAGCTTTTCTAGCGGTAAAAACATTCAGTACTTC. Its translation: CASSFSSGKNIQYF.